The 21 T cell receptor beta chains given below trace back to one sample, sequenced in a study of cytomegalovirus exposure and HLA in healthy donors. Assay used: immunoSEQ multiplex PCR; TCRdb lists only in-frame clones, some missing. The repertoire consists of 60,000 or so clones, with roughly 90% occurring once and the leading ten covering approximately 1.1%. Sequenced material: PBMCs. Receptors originate from a man younger than 35 in good health and CMV-seronegative.

This clone has only one observation. The V gene is TRBV9, the J gene TRBJ2-7, with TRBD1 matching over 8 bases. Trimming removed 0 bases from V and 6 bases from J; junction bases left unmatched: 11. Germline V gene sequence: CDR1 SGDLS, CDR2 YYNGEE. This CDR3 contains 16 residues. CDR3 DNA: TGTGCCAGCAGCGTAGGTGGACAGGGTGTAAGTGGCGAGCAGTACTTC. This sequence encodes CASSVGGQGVSGEQYF.

V usage is TRBV30 and J usage is TRBJ2-7; D perhaps matches TRBD2 (6 bases). The CDR3 length is 13 residues. The germline V and J ends were trimmed by 5 bases and 6 bases, with 17 bases remaining between them. Germline-derived CDR1 and CDR2 are GTSNPN and SVGIG (reference sequence). CDR3 residues: CAWGGTVLFEQYF. The DNA for the CDR3 is TGTGCCTGGGGGGGGACGGTCTTGTTCGAGCAGTACTTC.

In its sample, this clone was seen a few times. The chain carries TRBV29-1 and TRBJ1-1; D is unclear. Looked up from germline, CDR1 is SQVTM and CDR2 is ANQGSEA. CDR3 length equals 14 residues. V was pared by 3 bases and J by 0 bases, with 11 bases between. This CDR3 is CSVERGYLNTEAFF. The DNA of the CDR3 is TGCAGCGTTGAGCGAGGGTACCTGAACACTGAAGCTTTCTTT.

The CDR3 protein is CSVSPGWGTADTQYF. DNA for the CDR3: TGCAGCGTCTCTCCGGGGTGGGGTACAGCAGATACGCAGTATTTT. The rearrangement links TRBV29-1 to TRBJ2-3; D possibly corresponds to TRBD2 (5 bases). Trimming took off 6 bases at V and 4 bases at J, with 20 bases between the two ends. Germline-derived CDR1 and CDR2 are SQVTM and ANQGSEA. The length of the CDR3 is 15 residues.

The chain has TRBV30 and TRBJ2-1, with D possibly matching TRBD2 (5 bases). The V end lost 2 bases, the J end lost 1 base, and 12 bases lay between the germline ends. This CDR3 is built from 15 residues. Germline V gene data show CDR1 as GTSNPN and CDR2 as SVGIG (reference sequence). The DNA for the CDR3 is TGTGCCTGGAGTCCCGGACTGGGATCCTACAATGAGCAGTTCTTC. Protein sequence: CAWSPGLGSYNEQFF.

The chain combines TRBV7-9 with TRBJ2-6; the match to TRBD1 covers 7 bases. Germline trimming cut 5 bases from V and 2 bases from J; bases unmatched to any gene: 9. The CDR3 consists of 17 residues. Per germline, CDR1 SEHNR and CDR2 FQNEAQ (reference sequence). The CDR3 nucleotides read TGTGCCAGCAGCGCCCGGGGACAGAACCCTGGGGCCAACGTCCTGACTTTC. This sequence encodes CASSARGQNPGANVLTF.

The V gene is TRBV10-3, the J gene TRBJ2-7; TRBD1 agrees at 12 bases. The germline CDR1 and CDR2 sequences are ENHRY and SYGVKD. J was trimmed by 7 bases and V by 10 bases; bases with no gene match: 8. CDR3 length: 13 residues. CDR3 region: CATGGQGAYEQYF. The CDR3 nucleotides are TGTGCCACGGGGGGACAGGGGGCTTATGAGCAGTACTTC.

This sequence joins TRBV5-1 and TRBJ2-3; TRBD2 is a possible D gene (6 bases). CDR1 is SGHRS, CDR2 YFSETQ, per germline. The CDR3 runs to 16 residues. V lost 4 bases, J lost 5 bases, and 20 bases lay in between. CDR3 in DNA: TGCGCCAGCAGCCCTCCGGTCGGGGGAGCTAGAGATACGCAGTATTTT. Translation: CASSPPVGGARDTQYF.

The rearrangement joins TRBV6-5 to TRBJ2-1; 7 positions agree with TRBD2. The CDR3 length is 14 residues. With 8 bases clipped from V and 2 bases from J, the junction kept 6 bases outside the gene matches. Germline CDR1 MNHEY, CDR2 SVGAGI. The CDR3 loop reads CASGESGTYNEQFF. CDR3 sequence (DNA): TGTGCCAGCGGGGAGAGCGGGACCTACAATGAGCAGTTCTTC.

The CDR3 coding sequence is TGTGCCACCATACAGCCTGGGGCTGGGGACACTGAAGCTTTCTTT. This codes for CATIQPGAGDTEAFF. This sequence joins TRBV28 and TRBJ1-1; the D gene is possibly TRBD1 (5 bases). The germline V gene encodes CDR1 MDHEN and CDR2 SYDVKM. The CDR3 contains 15 residues. Trimming took 10 bases from V and 3 from J, leaving 21 bases between them.

The chain carries TRBV30 and TRBJ1-3, with D perhaps TRBD1 (6 bases). V was pared by 4 bases and J by 3 bases, with 19 bases between. The CDR3 runs to 16 residues. Germline CDR1 and CDR2: GTSNPN and SVGIG (reference sequence). DNA for the CDR3: TGTGCCTGGACCACCGAAGCGGGGGGCTTTGGAAACACCATATATTTT. Protein: CAWTTEAGGFGNTIYF.

V is TRBV28 and J is TRBJ2-3, with TRBD2 identical over 9 bases. The trim removed 8 bases at V and 6 bases at J, leaving 12 bases unmatched. The germline V gene has CDR1 MDHEN and CDR2 SYDVKM. CDR3 size: 15 residues. CDR3 sequence (DNA): TGTGCCAGCGCCCTGGGTACCAGCGGGAGGGATACGCAGTATTTT. As protein: CASALGTSGRDTQYF.

The chain employs TRBV6-5 and TRBJ2-5, with D perhaps matching TRBD2 (6 bases). This CDR3 is built from 13 residues. Germline CDR1 MNHEY, CDR2 SVGAGI. V was clipped by 10 bases and J by 2 bases, with 14 bases between them. The DNA of the CDR3 is TGTGCCACCGGTGGGGGGAGGCAAGAGACCCAGTACTTC. Its translation is CATGGGRQETQYF.

The gene calls are TRBV28 and TRBJ2-1; D is perhaps TRBD1 (6 bases). Per germline, CDR1 MDHEN and CDR2 SYDVKM. Trimming removed 6 bases from V and 4 bases from J, with 19 bases in between. The CDR3 covers 16 residues. The CDR3 sequence is CASSLAVGGLYNEQFF. In DNA, the CDR3 is TGTGCCAGCAGCTTGGCCGTAGGGGGTTTATACAATGAGCAGTTCTTC.

The genes are TRBV29-1 and TRBJ2-3; D unresolved. The CDR3 is 11 residues long. The V end was cut by 3 bases, the J end by 4 bases, with 5 bases between. Germline V gene sequence: CDR1 SQVTM, CDR2 ANQGSEA. The CDR3 region has the DNA TGCAGCGTTGATCGTTCAGATACGCAGTATTTT. Amino acids: CSVDRSDTQYF.

The V and J genes are TRBV9 and TRBJ2-7; TRBD2 matches at 8 bases. The CDR3 is made up of 15 amino acids. Germline V gene sequence: CDR1 SGDLS, CDR2 YYNGEE. The V segment lost 4 bases and the J segment 12 bases; nucleotides outside the gene matches: 18. The CDR3 bases are TGTGCCAGCAGCCCCCAAGCGGGAGAATCGGGTCGATTGTACTTC. Translated: CASSPQAGESGRLYF.

About this clone itself: Sequence at one end of the junction differs from germline and may be a read error. The chain joins TRBV7-2 to TRBJ2-1; TRBD1 matches at 9 bases. The germline V gene encodes CDR1 SGHTA and CDR2 FQGNSA. CDR3 size: 15 residues. Here the CDR3 reads CASSLGTGLVNEQFF. As DNA, the CDR3 is TGTGCCAGCAGTTTAGGGACAGGGTTGGTCAATGAGCAGTTCTTC.

The chain recombines TRBV28 with TRBJ2-7; D perhaps matches TRBD2 (7 bases). Between the trimmed V and J ends, which lost 6 bases and 7 bases, there was a span of 22 bases. Germline CDR1 reads MDHEN; CDR2 reads SYDVKM. CDR3 length: 15 amino acids. DNA of the CDR3: TGTGCCAGCAGCCTAGGGGGGGCAATAGGTTGGGAGCAGTACTTC. Amino acids: CASSLGGAIGWEQYF. The full variable domain, in which reference TRBV28 and TRBJ2-7 provide the parts outside the CDR3, is DVKVTQSSRYLVKRTGEKVFLECVQDMDHENMFWYRQDPGLGLRLIYFSYDVKMKEKGDIPEGYSVSREKKERFSLILESASTNQTSMYLCASSLGGAIGWEQYFGPGTRLTVT.

The chain has TRBV5-1 and TRBJ1-1; TRBD1 is a possible D gene (6 bases). Germline V gene data show CDR1 as SGHRS and CDR2 as YFSETQ. This CDR3 is 18 amino acids long. V lost 7 bases and J lost 1, with 26 bases in between. The CDR3 bases are TGCGCCAGCTCCCGGGCCGGGACAACTTCTAGAGGGAACACTGAAGCTTTCTTT. Translating it yields CASSRAGTTSRGNTEAFF.

The chain uses TRBV4-3 and TRBJ1-2; the match to TRBD1 covers 7 bases. CDR1 is LGHNA and CDR2 is YSLEER in the germline V gene. V dropped 6 bases and J dropped 2; count of bases not matched to a gene: 3. The CDR3 sequence is 13 residues long. CDR3 nucleotides: TGCGCCAGCAGACGACAGGGAAACTATGGCTACACCTTC. It translates to CASRRQGNYGYTF.

The chain has TRBV5-1 and TRBJ1-1, with 7 bases that match TRBD1. Germline V gene data show CDR1 as SGHRS and CDR2 as YFSETQ. The CDR3 has 16 residues. Trimming took 3 bases from V and 0 from J; bases not matched to a gene: 8. CDR3 sequence reads: CASSSRQGALNTEAFF. CDR3 nucleotide sequence: TGCGCCAGCAGCTCAAGACAGGGAGCCTTGAACACTGAAGCTTTCTTT.